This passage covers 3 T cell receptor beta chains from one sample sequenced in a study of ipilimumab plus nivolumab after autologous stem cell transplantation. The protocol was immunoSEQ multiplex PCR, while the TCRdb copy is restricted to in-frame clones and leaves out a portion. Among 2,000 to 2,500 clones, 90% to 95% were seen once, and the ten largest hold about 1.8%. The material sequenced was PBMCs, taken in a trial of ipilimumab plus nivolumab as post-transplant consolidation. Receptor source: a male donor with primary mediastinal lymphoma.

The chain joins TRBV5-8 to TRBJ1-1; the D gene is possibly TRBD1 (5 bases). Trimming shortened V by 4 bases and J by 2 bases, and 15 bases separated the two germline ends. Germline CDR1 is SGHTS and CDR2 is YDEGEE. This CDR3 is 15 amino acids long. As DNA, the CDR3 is TGTGCCAGCAGCGCAGGGATGACGCAAAACACTGAAGCTTTCTTT. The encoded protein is CASSAGMTQNTEAFF.

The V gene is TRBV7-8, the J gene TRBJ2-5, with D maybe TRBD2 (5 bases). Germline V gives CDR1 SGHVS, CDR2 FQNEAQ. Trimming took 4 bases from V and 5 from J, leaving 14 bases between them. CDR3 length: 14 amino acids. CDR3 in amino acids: CASSYERWVETQYF. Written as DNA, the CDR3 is TGTGCCAGCAGCTACGAGCGGTGGGTGGAGACCCAGTACTTC.

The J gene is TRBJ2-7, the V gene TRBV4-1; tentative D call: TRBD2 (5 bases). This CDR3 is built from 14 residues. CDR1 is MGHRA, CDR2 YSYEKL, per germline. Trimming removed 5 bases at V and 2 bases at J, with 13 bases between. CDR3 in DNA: TGCGCCAGCAGCGTCAGGACGGGGACCTACGAGCAGTACTTC. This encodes CASSVRTGTYEQYF.